These 4 T cell receptor beta chains were all obtained from the same sample, sequenced in a study of blood T cell repertoires in COVID-19 (dated by TCRdb to the early 2020s). Receptor libraries were prepared by the immunoSEQ multiplex PCR assay. Entries here come from immuneACCESS through TCRdb and include only in-frame sequences with V and J called. Some clones fail to appear in such tables; in the studies checked, an unresolved V gene covers under half of the shortfall, and the cause of the remainder is unknown. The sample includes roughly 150,000 clones, with 86% observed a single time. Approximately 4% of the sample belongs to the ten largest clones. Sequencing was performed on peripheral blood. All receptors come from a woman in her 70s with acute or convalescent COVID-19.

This chain links TRBV30 with TRBJ2-1; TRBD2 matches at 10 bases. This CDR3 is 17 amino acids long. V was clipped by 2 bases and J by 8 bases; unmatched bases: 15. CDR1 and CDR2 from the germline V gene are GTSNPN and SVGIG (reference sequence). DNA for the CDR3: TGTGCCTGGAGTAACCTACAGGAGCGGGGGGGCGGCGATGAGCAGTTCTTC. The encoded protein is CAWSNLQERGGGDEQFF.

The gene calls are TRBV7-9 and TRBJ1-1; 7 nucleotides agree with TRBD1. CDR1 is SEHNR and CDR2 is FQNEAQ in the germline V gene (reference sequence). The V segment lost 2 bases and the J segment 2 bases; nucleotides outside the gene matches: 8. The CDR3 sequence is 16 residues long. CDR3 DNA sequence: TGTGCCAGCAGCTTAAGGAGGGCAGGGGGAAACACTGAAGCTTTCTTT. Protein sequence: CASSLRRAGGNTEAFF.

The chain links TRBV27 to TRBJ2-7; the match to TRBD2 covers 7 bases. The CDR3 runs 14 residues. CDR1 MNHEY and CDR2 SMNVEV come from the germline V gene (reference sequence). Losses at the gene ends were 5 bases for V and 2 bases for J; bases not matched to a gene: 6. CDR3: CASSRGGRAYEQYF. CDR3 coding DNA: TGTGCCAGCAGTCGGGGCGGGAGAGCCTACGAGCAGTACTTC.

The rearrangement links TRBV28 to TRBJ1-6; D might be TRBD1 (6 bases). CDR1 is MDHEN and CDR2 is SYDVKM in the germline V gene. CDR3 length: 14 residues. The V and J ends lost 7 bases and 10 bases respectively, with 17 bases between them. The CDR3 DNA sequence: TGTGCCAGCACCGGACCCACAGGGTTCTCACCCCTCCACTTT. This gives the protein CASTGPTGFSPLHF.